This T cell receptor (beta chain) is from a study of blood T cell repertoires in COVID-19. This clone was seen only once. Under the authors' procedure: Reference gene primers were amplified, and this amplification served to estimate nucleated cell counts. Generated by immunoSEQ multiplex PCR, the TCRdb table keeps only in-frame clones and is missing some. V, J and clone size are taken as reported in that table, and D and trimming were inferred from the DNA itself. Found here are almost 400,000 clones, over 75% of them singletons; the top ten hold 0.95% to 1%. This sequence was found in a woman aged 25 to 39 with acute COVID-19. Sequencing was done on a sample of PBMCs or T cells enriched from blood (not recorded which).

The CDR3, as DNA: TGTGCCAGCAGCTATTTCCAGGGCGTCGGTAATTCACCCCTCCACTTT. Translating gives CASSYFQGVGNSPLHF. The rearrangement links TRBV3-1 (or the pseudogene TRBV3-2) to TRBJ1-6, with a tentative D call TRBD1 (5 bases). The CDR3 covers 16 residues. V was shortened by 5 bases and J by 6 bases, with 17 bases between the two germline ends. Germline CDR1 LGHDT, CDR2 YNNKEL (reference sequence).